One and the same sample provided the 28 T cell receptor beta chains below, sequenced in a study of T cells in Graves' hyperthyroidism and ophthalmopathy. Authors of the study amplified TCR beta CDR3 regions from RNA transcripts. A first-round RT-PCR of the TCR CDR3 used the HTBI primer set. Each CDR3 protein is one row after TCRdb ran MiXCR on the multiplex PCR reads. The data contain a few hundred thousand distinct CDR3 sequences, less than 25% of them seen just once; the ten biggest clones take up approximately 25%. The specimen was blood. The receptors were sampled from a man between 18 and 29 years old with Graves' hyperthyroidism.

This clonotype was counted many times. A much more abundant neighbour one base away suggests this may be a read error. The chain uses TRBV25-1 and TRBJ2-2; D may be TRBD1 (5 bases). Germline lookup yields CDR1 MGHDK and CDR2 SYGVNS. The CDR3 loop spans 13 amino acids. Trimming took 7 bases from V and 1 from J, leaving 7 bases between them. CDR3 loop: CASTTGNTGELFF. The CDR3 DNA sequence: TGTGCCAGCACTACAGGGAACACCGGGGAGCTGTTTTTT. Together with reference TRBV25-1 and TRBJ2-2, the CDR3 gives the full variable domain: EADIYQTPRYLVIGTGKKITLECSQTMGHDKMYWYQQDPGMELHLIHYSYGVNSTEKGDLSSESTVSRIRTEHFPLTLESARPSHTSQYLCASTTGNTGELFFGEGSRLTVL.

This clonotype was recorded once. A much larger clone lies a single base off, so this may be a read error. The chain employs TRBV30 and TRBJ1-5; D remains unclear. Germline V lookup: CDR1 GTSNPN, CDR2 SVGIG (reference sequence). V was pared by 1 base and J by 6 bases, with 4 bases between. The CDR3 runs to 11 residues. For the CDR3, the DNA is TGTGCCTGGAGTGCGATTCAGCCCCAGCATTTT. Amino acids: CAWSAIQPQHF.

This clonotype was counted ten times or more. V gene TRBV28 combines with J gene TRBJ2-7, with a weak D call TRBD2 (6 bases). CDR3 length equals 16 residues. Per germline, CDR1 MDHEN and CDR2 SYDVKM. The V end lost 2 bases, the J end lost 6 bases, and 20 bases lay between the germline ends. The CDR3 DNA is TGTGCCAGCAGTTTAAATACCATGGGGAGGAGGGGCGAGCAGTACTTC. It translates to CASSLNTMGRRGEQYF.

This clonotype has a handful of counts. V usage is TRBV15 and J usage is TRBJ1-2; a weak D match, TRBD1 (5 bases). Trimming took 0 bases from V and 4 from J, leaving 12 bases between them. The CDR3 contains 15 residues. Per germline, CDR1 LNHNV and CDR2 YYDKDF (reference sequence). The CDR3 region has the DNA TGTGCCACCAGCAGAGAAGTTCCAGGGACCTATGGCTACACCTTC. It codes for CATSREVPGTYGYTF.

The J gene is TRBJ1-1, the V gene TRBV20-1; the D gene is possibly TRBD1 (6 bases). Deletions cut 6 bases from V and 10 bases from J, with 18 bases between. This CDR3 comprises 12 residues. The germline gives CDR1 DFQATT, CDR2 SNEGSKA (reference sequence). The CDR3 sequence: CSAIRGSELAFF. Written as DNA, the CDR3 is TGCAGTGCCATTAGGGGGAGTGAGCTAGCTTTCTTT.

This clonotype was detected a few times. The chain carries TRBV11-1 and TRBJ2-2; TRBD2 is a possible D gene (6 bases). The CDR3 loop spans 16 amino acids. The ends were cut back, 5 bases at V and 0 bases at J, with 13 bases in the middle. Germline V CDR1 and CDR2: SGHAT, FQDESV (reference sequence). As DNA, the CDR3 is TGTGCCAGCAGCCACCGGGACTTCGCGAACACCGGGGAGCTGTTTTTT. It encodes CASSHRDFANTGELFF.

Here the CDR3 DNA reads TGTGCCAGCAGCTTGGGGGGGGTCACCTACGAGCAGTACTTC. Protein product: CASSLGGVTYEQYF. The chain joins TRBV5-5 to TRBJ2-7, with D possibly being TRBD2 (6 bases). V was cut by 0 bases and J by 2 bases, with 9 bases left in between. Germline V gives CDR1 SGHKS, CDR2 YYEKEE (reference sequence). CDR3 length equals 14 residues.

There are many counts of this clonotype. This sequence joins TRBV6-1 and TRBJ2-7; TRBD1 might be the D (5 bases). Germline assignment: CDR1 MNHNS and CDR2 SASEGT. The CDR3 consists of 12 residues. Trimming removed 6 bases at V and 8 bases at J, with 14 bases between. CDR3 in DNA: TGTGCCAGCAGCTCGACAGTACACAAGCAGTACTTC. Translation: CASSSTVHKQYF.

The sample holds a few counts of this clonotype. A much larger clonotype is one base distant, so this may be a read error. The chain uses TRBV10-2 and TRBJ2-2; maybe TRBD2 (6 bases). CDR3 length equals 17 residues. Looked up from germline, CDR1 is WSHSY and CDR2 is SAAADI. The V end lost 4 bases, the J end lost 5 bases, and 20 bases lay between the germline ends. The DNA for the CDR3 is TGCGCCAGCAGTGGGGCTAGCGCCTCGATTCGGACCGGGGAGCTGTTTTTT. Translation gives CASSGASASIRTGELFF.

This clonotype appeared a few times. The J gene is TRBJ1-5, the V gene TRBV4-2; the D is unclear. This CDR3 contains 15 residues. Germline loops: CDR1 LGHNA, CDR2 YNFKEQ. V gave up 0 bases and J gave up 3 bases, with 9 bases separating them. DNA for the CDR3: TGTGCCAGCAGCCAAGAGACCGTGAACAATCAGCCCCAGCATTTT. It encodes CASSQETVNNQPQHF.

The rearrangement uses TRBV12-3 or TRBV12-4 and TRBJ2-4, with D unresolved. V was trimmed by 8 bases and J by 0 bases, leaving 11 bases between them. This CDR3 comprises 14 residues. CDR3 DNA sequence: TGTGCCAGCCTTAATTCCCTAGCCAAAAACATTCAGTACTTC. It translates to CASLNSLAKNIQYF.

The V call is TRBV24-1, the J call TRBJ1-2; no definite D call. Trimming stripped 2 bases from V and 0 bases from J, with 9 bases between. The germline V gene encodes CDR1 KGHDR and CDR2 SFDVKD. This CDR3 has 15 amino acids. The CDR3: CATSDSAEANYGYTF. Written as DNA, the CDR3 is TGTGCCACCAGTGATTCTGCGGAAGCTAACTATGGCTACACCTTC.

This clonotype was detected ten times or more. V usage is TRBV28 and J usage is TRBJ2-4; maybe TRBD1 (6 bases). The germline gives CDR1 MDHEN, CDR2 SYDVKM. This CDR3 is built from 17 residues. Trimming removed 2 bases at V and 4 bases at J, with 18 bases between. The CDR3, as DNA: TGTGCCAGCAGTTTAACCAGTAATAGACAGGATAAAAACATTCAGTACTTC. Amino acid sequence: CASSLTSNRQDKNIQYF.

This clonotype was recorded at least ten times. A read error may account for a junction end that differs from germline. The chain recombines TRBV6-1 with TRBJ2-2, with TRBD2 as a possible D gene (5 bases). This CDR3 region has 14 residues. The germline V gene encodes CDR1 MNHNS and CDR2 SASEGT. Here the CDR3 DNA reads TGTGCCGCCTCACACAAAGAGGGCACCGGGGAGTTGTTTTTT. Its translation is CAASHKEGTGELFF.

This clonotype was seen at least ten times. The chain carries TRBV19 and TRBJ1-2, with a tentative D call TRBD1 (5 bases). The CDR3 is 12 amino acids. Germline V CDR1 and CDR2: LNHDA, SQIVND (reference sequence). V was shortened by 6 bases and J by 5 bases, with 10 bases between the two germline ends. The CDR3 coding sequence is TGTGCCAGTAGCCGGGGCAGATATGGCTACACCTTC. This translates into CASSRGRYGYTF.

In regard to this clonotype: The junction departs from the called germline gene at one end, perhaps through a read error. The chain is built from TRBV15 and TRBJ2-5; D is unresolved. CDR1 and CDR2 (germline): LNHNV, YYDKDF (reference sequence). The CDR3 length is 17 residues. This CDR3 reads CATSRDPSKTYQENQYF. The CDR3 nucleotides read TGTGCCACCAGCAGAGACCCCTCCAAAACGTACCAAGAGAACCAGTACTTC.

This clonotype has at least ten counts. The chain links TRBV6-5 to TRBJ1-5; D not certain. Germline V gene sequence: CDR1 MNHEY, CDR2 SVGAGI. The CDR3 is 15 amino acids. V was cut by 5 bases and J by 11 bases, with 22 bases left in between. CDR3 protein: CASSMFLEAEKSQHF. In nucleotides, the CDR3 is TGTGCCAGCAGTATGTTCCTTGAGGCCGAAAAGTCCCAGCATTTT.

This clonotype was counted many times. The chain is built from TRBV19 and TRBJ2-2; D is unclear. The V and J ends lost 7 bases and 0 bases respectively, with 3 bases between them. Germline assignment: CDR1 LNHDA and CDR2 SQIVND (reference sequence). CDR3 length: 12 residues. The CDR3 sequence: CASKSNTGELFF. The CDR3 nucleotides read TGTGCCAGTAAATCGAACACCGGGGAGCTGTTTTTT. Supplemented by reference TRBV19 and TRBJ2-2, the full variable domain reads DGGITQSPKYLFRKEGQNVTLSCEQNLNHDAMYWYRQDPGQGLRLIYYSQIVNDFQKGDIAEGYSVSREKKESFPLTVTSAQKNPTAFYLCASKSNTGELFFGEGSRLTVL.

The gene calls are TRBV20-1 and TRBJ1-1; D ambiguous. The CDR3 spans 15 residues. Germline lookup yields CDR1 DFQATT and CDR2 SNEGSKA (reference sequence). Trimming removed 0 bases at V and 4 bases at J, with 15 bases between. The CDR3 DNA reads TGCAGTGCTAGAGATCTGTTGGGTGGGGTCACTGAAGCTTTCTTT. Its translation is CSARDLLGGVTEAFF.

V usage is TRBV12-3 or TRBV12-4 and J usage is TRBJ2-5; D is uncertain. CDR3 length: 12 amino acids. V lost 6 bases and J lost 5, with 10 bases in between. CDR3 nucleotide sequence: TGTGCCAGCAGCGCACGTAGGGAGACCCAGTACTTC. This codes for CASSARRETQYF.

This clonotype was seen ten or more times. The rearrangement joins TRBV7-9 to TRBJ2-7; D is perhaps TRBD1 (6 bases). Germline V lookup: CDR1 SEHNR, CDR2 FQNEAQ (reference sequence). This CDR3 contains 13 residues. Trimming shortened V by 7 bases and J by 5 bases, and 15 bases separated the two germline ends. The CDR3 coding sequence is TGTGCCAGCACAGGGGTCTATGGGCACGAGCAGTACTTC. Protein product: CASTGVYGHEQYF.

This clonotype was seen many times. The chain employs TRBV14 and TRBJ2-4; 7 bases fit TRBD1. The CDR3 runs 13 residues. Trimming took 2 bases from V and 8 from J; bases not matched to a gene: 3. The germline V gene encodes CDR1 SGHDN and CDR2 FVKESK. Written as DNA, the CDR3 is TGTGCCAGCAGCCAAAACAGGGGAGACATTCAGTACTTC. Its protein is CASSQNRGDIQYF. The complete variable domain, with remaining parts taken from reference TRBV14 and TRBJ2-4, reads EAGVTQFPSHSVIEKGQTVTLRCDPISGHDNLYWYRRVMGKEIKFLLHFVKESKQDESGMPNNRFLAERTGGTYSTLKVQPAELEDSGVYFCASSQNRGDIQYFGAGTRLSVL.

In its sample, this clonotype was seen many times. One end of the junction does not line up with germline, which may come from a read error. V gene TRBV12-3 or TRBV12-4 combines with J gene TRBJ1-1; tentative D call: TRBD1 (5 bases). The CDR3 contains 11 residues. The CDR3 sequence is CASSLYGLGAF. The CDR3, as DNA: TGTGCCAGCAGTTTATATGGCCTAGGGGCCTTT.

Notes on this clonotype: One base away lies a much larger clone, so this may be a sequencing read error. This is likely a read error, given that the CDR3 carries no conserved phenylalanine or tryptophan at its end. The chain recombines TRBV5-1 with TRBJ1-3; D is unclear. Looked up from germline, CDR1 is SGHRS and CDR2 is YFSETQ. V was trimmed by 3 bases and J by 0 bases, leaving 7 bases between them. CDR3 size: 14 residues. The CDR3 sequence: CASSSGSSGNTIYY. DNA of the CDR3: TGCGCCAGCAGCTCGGGAAGCTCTGGAAACACCATATATTAT.

About this clonotype itself: This clone may be a read error of a much larger clone one base away. No conserved phenylalanine or tryptophan is present at the end of the CDR3, so a read error is the likely explanation. The rearrangement links TRBV30 to TRBJ2-7; D is undetermined. V was clipped by 0 bases and J by 7 bases, with 7 bases between them. CDR1 is GTSNPN, CDR2 SVGIG, per germline (reference sequence). The CDR3 runs to 11 residues. CDR3 nucleotides: TGTGCCTGGAGTGTGGAAGGGGAGCAGTACCTC. Its translation is CAWSVEGEQYL.

V gene TRBV28 combines with J gene TRBJ2-7, with D tentatively TRBD2 (6 bases). Trimming shortened V by 5 bases and J by 5 bases, and 10 bases separated the two germline ends. The CDR3 loop spans 12 amino acids. Germline assignment: CDR1 MDHEN and CDR2 SYDVKM. In DNA form, the CDR3 reads TGTGCCAGCAGTACGGAGGGACACGAGCAGTACTTC. Translating gives CASSTEGHEQYF.

This clonotype has ten or more counts. This chain uses TRBV5-1 with TRBJ2-2; 8 nucleotides match TRBD2. V shed 2 bases, J shed 1 base, and the junction held 1 base outside the gene matches. The CDR3 loop spans 15 amino acids. Germline values: CDR1 SGHRS, CDR2 YFSETQ. Here the CDR3 DNA reads TGCGCCAGCAGCTTAACTAGCGGGAACACCGGGGAGCTGTTTTTT. It is translated as CASSLTSGNTGELFF.

This clonotype was recorded a few times. Since the CDR3 does not end with the conserved phenylalanine or tryptophan, this likely comes from a read error. The genes are TRBV30 and TRBJ2-7; TRBD1 matches 7 bases. Germline lookup yields CDR1 GTSNPN and CDR2 SVGIG (reference sequence). This CDR3 has 15 residues. V shed 2 bases, J shed 7 bases, and the junction held 14 bases outside the gene matches. CDR3 nucleotides: TGTGCCTGGAGTCCCCTTGGACAGGTGTCAAGAGAGCAGTACCTC. It is translated as CAWSPLGQVSREQYL.